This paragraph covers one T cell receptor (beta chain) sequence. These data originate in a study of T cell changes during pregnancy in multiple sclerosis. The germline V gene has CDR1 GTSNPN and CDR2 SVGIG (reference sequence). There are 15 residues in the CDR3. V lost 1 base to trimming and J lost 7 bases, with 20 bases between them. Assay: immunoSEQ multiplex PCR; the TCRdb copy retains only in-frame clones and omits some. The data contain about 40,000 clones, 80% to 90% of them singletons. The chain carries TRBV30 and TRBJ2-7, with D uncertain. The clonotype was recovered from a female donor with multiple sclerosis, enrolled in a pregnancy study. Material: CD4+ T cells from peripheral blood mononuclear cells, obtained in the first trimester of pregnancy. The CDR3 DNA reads TGTGCCTGGAGTGCAGACTGGCCCTACCTGAGGGAGCAGTACTTC. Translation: CAWSADWPYLREQYF.